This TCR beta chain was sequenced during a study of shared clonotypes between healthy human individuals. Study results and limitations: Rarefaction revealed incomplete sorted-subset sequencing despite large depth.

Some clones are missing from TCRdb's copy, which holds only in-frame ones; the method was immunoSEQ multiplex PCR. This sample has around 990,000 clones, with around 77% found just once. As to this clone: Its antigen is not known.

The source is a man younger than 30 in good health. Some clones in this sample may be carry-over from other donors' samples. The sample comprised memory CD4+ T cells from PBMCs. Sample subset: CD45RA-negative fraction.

Here the CDR3 DNA reads TGTGCCAGCAGTAAAGGGAAGGGAGAGGGGGAGCTGTTTTTT. Translating gives CASSKGKGEGELFF. This rearrangement joins TRBV6-1 to TRBJ2-2, with D perhaps TRBD2 (5 bases). In germline, CDR1 is MNHNS, CDR2 SASEGT. V lost 5 bases, J lost 8 bases, and 15 bases lay in between. This CDR3 has 14 residues.